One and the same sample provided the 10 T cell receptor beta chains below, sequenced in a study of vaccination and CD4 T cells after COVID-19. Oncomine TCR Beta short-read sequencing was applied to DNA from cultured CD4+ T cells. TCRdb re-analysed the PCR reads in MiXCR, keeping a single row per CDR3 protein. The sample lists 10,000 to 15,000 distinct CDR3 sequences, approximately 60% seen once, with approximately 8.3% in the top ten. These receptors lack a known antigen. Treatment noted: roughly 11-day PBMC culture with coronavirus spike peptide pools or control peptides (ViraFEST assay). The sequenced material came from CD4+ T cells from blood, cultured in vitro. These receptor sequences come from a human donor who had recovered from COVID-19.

This CDR3 is CASSSIAGGPNNEQFF. The CDR3 coding sequence is TGTGCCAGCAGTTCGATAGCGGGGGGGCCTAACAATGAGCAGTTCTTC. The chain combines TRBV12-3 or TRBV12-4 with TRBJ2-1, with 11 bases matching TRBD2. The length of the CDR3 is 16 residues. The V and J ends lost 4 bases and 5 bases, in that order; junction bases with no gene match: 7.

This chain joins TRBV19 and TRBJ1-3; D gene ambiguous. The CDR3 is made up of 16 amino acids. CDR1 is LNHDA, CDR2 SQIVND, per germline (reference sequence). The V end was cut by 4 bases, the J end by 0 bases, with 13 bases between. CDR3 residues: CASSNRLGSSGNTIYF. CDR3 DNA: TGTGCCAGTAGTAACCGCCTTGGGAGCTCTGGAAACACCATATATTTT. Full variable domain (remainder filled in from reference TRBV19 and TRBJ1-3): DGGITQSPKYLFRKEGQNVTLSCEQNLNHDAMYWYRQDPGQGLRLIYYSQIVNDFQKGDIAEGYSVSREKKESFPLTVTSAQKNPTAFYLCASSNRLGSSGNTIYFGEGSWLTVV.

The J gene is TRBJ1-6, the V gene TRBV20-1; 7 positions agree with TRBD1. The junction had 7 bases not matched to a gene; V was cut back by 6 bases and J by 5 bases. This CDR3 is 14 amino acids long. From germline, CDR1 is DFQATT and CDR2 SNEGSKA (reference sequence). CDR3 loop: CSAAGQANNSPLHF. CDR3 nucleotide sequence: TGCAGTGCCGCCGGACAGGCAAATAATTCACCCCTCCACTTT.

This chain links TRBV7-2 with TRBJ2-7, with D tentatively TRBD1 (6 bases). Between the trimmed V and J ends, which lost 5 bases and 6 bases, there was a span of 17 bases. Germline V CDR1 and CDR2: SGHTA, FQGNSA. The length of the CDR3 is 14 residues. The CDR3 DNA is TGTGCCAGCAGCCGGCAAATACAGGGTGCCGAGCAGTACTTC. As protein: CASSRQIQGAEQYF.

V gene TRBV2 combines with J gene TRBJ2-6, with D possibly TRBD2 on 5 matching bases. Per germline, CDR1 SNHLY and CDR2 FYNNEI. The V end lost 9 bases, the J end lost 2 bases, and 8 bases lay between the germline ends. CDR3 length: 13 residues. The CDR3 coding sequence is TGTGCCAGGGACGGGACTGGGGCCAACGTCCTGACTTTC. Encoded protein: CARDGTGANVLTF.

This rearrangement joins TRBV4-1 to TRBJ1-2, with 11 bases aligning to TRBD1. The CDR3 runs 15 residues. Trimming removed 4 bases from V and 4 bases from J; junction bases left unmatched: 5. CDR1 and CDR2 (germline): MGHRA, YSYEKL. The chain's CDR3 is CASSPDRGLSYGYTF. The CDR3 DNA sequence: TGCGCCAGCAGCCCGGACAGGGGGCTTAGCTATGGCTACACCTTC.

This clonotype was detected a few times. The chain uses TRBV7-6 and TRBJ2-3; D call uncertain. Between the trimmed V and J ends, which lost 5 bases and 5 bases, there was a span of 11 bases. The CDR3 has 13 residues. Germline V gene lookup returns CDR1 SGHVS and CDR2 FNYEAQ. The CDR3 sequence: CASSLTWKDTQYF. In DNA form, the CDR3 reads TGTGCCAGCAGCCTTACTTGGAAAGATACGCAGTATTTT.

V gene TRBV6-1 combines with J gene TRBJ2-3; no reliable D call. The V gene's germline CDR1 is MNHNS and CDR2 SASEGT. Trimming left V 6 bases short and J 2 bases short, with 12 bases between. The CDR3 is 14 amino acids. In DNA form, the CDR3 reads TGTGCCAGCAGACATACCTATATCACAGATACGCAGTATTTT. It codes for CASRHTYITDTQYF.

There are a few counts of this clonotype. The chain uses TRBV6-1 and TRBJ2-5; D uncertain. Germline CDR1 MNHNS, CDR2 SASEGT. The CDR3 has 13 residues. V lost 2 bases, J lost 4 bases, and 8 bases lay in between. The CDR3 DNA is TGTGCCAGCAGTGAACCCTGGGGAGAGACCCAGTACTTC. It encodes CASSEPWGETQYF.

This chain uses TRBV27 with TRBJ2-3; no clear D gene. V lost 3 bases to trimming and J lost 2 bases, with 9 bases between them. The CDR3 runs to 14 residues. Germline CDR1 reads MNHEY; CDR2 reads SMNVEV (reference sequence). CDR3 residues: CASSFGPFTDTQYF. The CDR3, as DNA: TGTGCCAGCAGTTTTGGGCCGTTCACAGATACGCAGTATTTT.